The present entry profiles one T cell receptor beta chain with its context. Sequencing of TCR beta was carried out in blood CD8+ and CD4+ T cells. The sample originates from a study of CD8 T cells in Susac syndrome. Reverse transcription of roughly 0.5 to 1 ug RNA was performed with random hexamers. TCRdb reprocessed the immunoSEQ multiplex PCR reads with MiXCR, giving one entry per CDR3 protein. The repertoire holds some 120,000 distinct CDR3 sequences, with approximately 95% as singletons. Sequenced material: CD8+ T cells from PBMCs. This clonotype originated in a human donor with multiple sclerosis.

The CDR3 bases are TGTGCCAGCAGTGTACAGGGGCCCCACTCCTACAATGAGCAGTTCTTC. It codes for CASSVQGPHSYNEQFF. J is TRBJ2-1 and V is TRBV12-3 or TRBV12-4, with 7 bases lining up with TRBD1. The length of the CDR3 is 16 residues. V shed 5 bases and J 0 bases; nucleotides not matched to a gene: 7.